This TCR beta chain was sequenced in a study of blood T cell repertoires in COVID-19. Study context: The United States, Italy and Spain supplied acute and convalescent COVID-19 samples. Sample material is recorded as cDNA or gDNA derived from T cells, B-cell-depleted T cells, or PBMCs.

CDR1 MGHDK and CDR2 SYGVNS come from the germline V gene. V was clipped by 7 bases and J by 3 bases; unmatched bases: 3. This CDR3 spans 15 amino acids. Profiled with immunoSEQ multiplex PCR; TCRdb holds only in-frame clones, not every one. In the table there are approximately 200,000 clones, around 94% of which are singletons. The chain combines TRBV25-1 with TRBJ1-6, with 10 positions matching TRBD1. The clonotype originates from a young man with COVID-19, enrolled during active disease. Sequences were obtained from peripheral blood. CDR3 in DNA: TGTGCCAGCACCCGGACAGGGGGCTATAATTCACCCCTCCACTTT. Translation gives CASTRTGGYNSPLHF.